The 15 T cell receptor beta chains given below trace back to one sample, sequenced in a study of cytotoxic CD8 clonotypes in ibrutinib-treated CLL. This table comes from immunoSEQ multiplex PCR, and its TCRdb copy is limited to in-frame clones, with some not included. Here the sample spans about 57,000 clones, approximately 60% being singletons. This specimen was PBMCs, taken after 24 months of ibrutinib treatment. These receptors all stem from a human donor with chronic lymphocytic leukemia.

The genes are TRBV6-5 and TRBJ2-6; perhaps D is TRBD1 or TRBD2 (5 bases each). The CDR3 consists of 16 residues. CDR1 is MNHEY and CDR2 is SVGAGI in the germline V gene. The V and J ends lost 3 bases and 2 bases respectively, with 11 bases between them. Written as DNA, the CDR3 is TGTGCCAGCAGTTATCTTGGGGGTGCTGGGGCCAACGTCCTGACTTTC. Amino acid sequence: CASSYLGGAGANVLTF.

The chain uses TRBV18 and TRBJ1-5; D gene ambiguous. The CDR3 extends over 14 amino acids. Trimming stripped 3 bases from V and 7 bases from J, with 13 bases between. Per germline, CDR1 KGHSH and CDR2 LQKENI. The CDR3 DNA is TGTGCCAGCTCACCTGACTCAGGAGGACAGCCCCAGCATTTT. It translates to CASSPDSGGQPQHF.

The V gene is TRBV6-5, the J gene TRBJ1-5, with D unclear. The CDR3 totals 10 residues. The germline V gene encodes CDR1 MNHEY and CDR2 SVGAGI. The ends were cut back, 11 bases at V and 7 bases at J, with 9 bases in the middle. Here the CDR3 reads CAPRSQPQHF. In DNA form, the CDR3 reads TGTGCCCCCCGATCCCAGCCCCAGCATTTT.

The V and J genes are TRBV6-5 and TRBJ2-2, with a tentative D call TRBD1 (6 bases). Germline V gene sequence: CDR1 MNHEY, CDR2 SVGAGI. The CDR3 is made up of 13 amino acids. Trimming pared 5 bases from V and 6 bases from J, leaving 10 bases between. Here the CDR3 reads CASSTQGSGELFF. DNA of the CDR3: TGTGCCAGCAGTACACAGGGTTCCGGGGAGCTGTTTTTT.

This clone occurred a few times. The gene calls are TRBV5-1 and TRBJ1-5; 10 nucleotides match TRBD1. Germline V lookup: CDR1 SGHRS, CDR2 YFSETQ. The trim removed 4 bases at V and 9 bases at J, leaving 4 bases unmatched. This CDR3 has 13 residues. This CDR3 is CASSPTGGTPQHF. CDR3 sequence (DNA): TGCGCCAGCAGCCCGACAGGGGGCACGCCCCAGCATTTT. The full variable domain, completed using reference TRBV5-1 and TRBJ1-5, is KAGVTQTPRYLIKTRGQQVTLSCSPISGHRSVSWYQQTPGQGLQFLFEYFSETQRNKGNFPGRFSGRQFSNSRSEMNVSTLELGDSALYLCASSPTGGTPQHFGDGTRLSIL.

This chain uses TRBV18 with TRBJ2-1, with unresolved D. V shed 1 base and J shed 6 bases, with 7 bases lying between them. CDR3 length: 13 residues. Germline CDR1 KGHSH, CDR2 LQKENI. The CDR3 region is CASSPQAINEQFF. CDR3 bases: TGTGCCAGCTCACCACAGGCCATCAATGAGCAGTTCTTC.

The chain recombines TRBV5-4 with TRBJ2-1; D call uncertain. The CDR3 contains 14 residues. Trimming cost V 1 base and J 5 bases, with 10 bases left between them. CDR1 is SGHNT and CDR2 is YYREEE in the germline V gene (reference sequence). In nucleotides, the CDR3 is TGTGCCAGCAGCTTGAACTCCCGGAACAATGAGCAGTTCTTC. This sequence encodes CASSLNSRNNEQFF.

The chain is built from TRBV4-2 and TRBJ2-1; 9 bases align to TRBD1. This CDR3 is built from 15 residues. In germline, CDR1 is LGHNA, CDR2 YNFKEQ. V lost 5 bases, J lost 5 bases, and 7 bases stayed unmatched. CDR3 sequence reads: CASSITGGRDNEQFF. As DNA, the CDR3 is TGTGCCAGCAGCATTACAGGGGGCAGGGACAATGAGCAGTTCTTC.

V usage is TRBV13 and J usage is TRBJ1-2; possible D gene TRBD1, 5 bases. CDR3 length: 13 amino acids. CDR1 PRHDT and CDR2 FYEKMQ come from the germline V gene (reference sequence). V gave up 3 bases and J gave up 3 bases, with 8 bases separating them. The CDR3 region is CASSFTGDYGYTF. In DNA form, the CDR3 reads TGTGCCAGCAGCTTTACAGGAGACTATGGCTACACCTTC.

The chain has TRBV11-2 and TRBJ1-5, with D unclear. The CDR3 consists of 13 residues. V lost 1 base, J lost 3 bases, and 4 bases lay in between. Germline CDR1 is SGHAT and CDR2 is FQNNGV. CDR3 sequence: CASSLGSNQPQHF. CDR3 in DNA: TGTGCCAGCAGCTTAGGATCCAATCAGCCCCAGCATTTT.

This clone was counted only a few times. The chain employs TRBV25-1 and TRBJ2-3; 9 bases line up with TRBD2. This CDR3 has 15 residues. V shed 3 bases, J shed 2 bases, and the junction held 3 bases outside the gene matches. CDR1 and CDR2 (germline): MGHDK, SYGVNS. The CDR3 region has the DNA TGTGCCAGCAGTGACCTAGCGGGACCCACAGATACGCAGTATTTT. Amino acid sequence: CASSDLAGPTDTQYF.

CDR3 nucleotides: TGTGCCAGCAGGGCCTCCGGGACTAGCCTCGGGGAGCTGTTTTTT. This translates into CASRASGTSLGELFF. This chain links TRBV6-1 with TRBJ2-2, with 9 bases fitting TRBD2. V lost 6 bases and J lost 7; bases outside the gene matches: 9. CDR1 and CDR2 (germline): MNHNS, SASEGT. The CDR3 sequence is 15 residues long.

V gene TRBV2 combines with J gene TRBJ2-1; D uncertain. The CDR3 runs to 14 residues. CDR1 SNHLY and CDR2 FYNNEI come from the germline V gene. The V end lost 1 base, the J end lost 0 bases, and 4 bases lay between the germline ends. The CDR3 bases are TGTGCCAGCAGTGAAGACAGCTCCTACAATGAGCAGTTCTTC. Its protein product is CASSEDSSYNEQFF.

The chain couples TRBV5-1 to TRBJ2-2; 7 bases are a match to TRBD2. Per germline, CDR1 SGHRS and CDR2 YFSETQ. This CDR3 is 14 amino acids long. With 0 bases clipped from V and 4 bases from J, the junction kept 0 bases outside the gene matches. CDR3 loop: CASSLAGGTGELFF. DNA of the CDR3: TGCGCCAGCAGCTTGGCGGGAGGCACCGGGGAGCTGTTTTTT. Based on the CDR3 plus reference TRBV5-1 and TRBJ2-2, the full variable domain is KAGVTQTPRYLIKTRGQQVTLSCSPISGHRSVSWYQQTPGQGLQFLFEYFSETQRNKGNFPGRFSGRQFSNSRSEMNVSTLELGDSALYLCASSLAGGTGELFFGEGSRLTVL.

This clone has only one observation. The CDR3 bases are TGTGCCAGCAGCCAAGATGTAGCGGGAGGGCCGGGAGAGACCCAGTACTTC. It specifies CASSQDVAGGPGETQYF. The chain uses TRBV4-2 and TRBJ2-5; 11 bases agree with TRBD2. The trim removed 0 bases at V and 4 bases at J, leaving 7 bases unmatched. Germline CDR1 and CDR2: LGHNA and YNFKEQ. The CDR3 spans 17 residues.